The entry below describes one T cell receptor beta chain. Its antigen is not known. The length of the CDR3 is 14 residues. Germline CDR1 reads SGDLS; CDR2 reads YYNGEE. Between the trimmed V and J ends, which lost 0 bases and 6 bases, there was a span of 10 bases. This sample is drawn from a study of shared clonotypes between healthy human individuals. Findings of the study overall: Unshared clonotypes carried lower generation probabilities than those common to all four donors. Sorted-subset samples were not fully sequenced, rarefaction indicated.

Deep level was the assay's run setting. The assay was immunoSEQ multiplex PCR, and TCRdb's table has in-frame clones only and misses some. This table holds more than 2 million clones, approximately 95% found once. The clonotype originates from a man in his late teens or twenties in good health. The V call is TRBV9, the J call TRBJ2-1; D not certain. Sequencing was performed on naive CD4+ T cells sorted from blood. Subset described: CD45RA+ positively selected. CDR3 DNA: TGTGCCAGCAGCGTAGCCTCACAGTTCAATGAGCAGTTCTTC. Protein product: CASSVASQFNEQFF.